Following are 27 T cell receptor beta chains from one sample sequenced in a study of T cell responses to AZD1222 COVID-19 vaccine. Here immunoSEQ multiplex PCR was the method, and the copy in TCRdb shows in-frame clones only, minus some. Of just under 95,000 clones in the sample, under 95% are singletons; the top ten hold 20% to 25%. The input for sequencing was peripheral blood, taken on day 0 of AZD1222 vaccination. These receptor sequences come from an adult in good health.

This chain links TRBV5-1 with TRBJ1-3, with D hard to call. V lost 0 bases to trimming and J lost 2 bases, with 12 bases between them. CDR1 SGHRS and CDR2 YFSETQ come from the germline V gene. This CDR3 region has 16 residues. CDR3 protein: CASSLVDQAAGNTIYF. For the CDR3, the DNA is TGCGCCAGCAGCTTGGTCGACCAGGCGGCTGGAAACACCATATATTTT.

The chain carries TRBV6-4 and TRBJ2-6; tentatively, D is TRBD1 (6 bases). The CDR3 length is 16 residues. From germline, CDR1 is MRHNA and CDR2 SNTAGT. The ends were cut back, 3 bases at V and 0 bases at J, with 9 bases in the middle. The CDR3 sequence: CASSDLGGSGANVLTF. DNA for the CDR3: TGTGCCAGCAGTGATCTAGGGGGCTCTGGGGCCAACGTCCTGACTTTC.

This chain uses TRBV27 with TRBJ2-1; 7 bases match TRBD1. CDR3 length: 15 residues. Per the germline V gene, CDR1 is MNHEY and CDR2 is SMNVEV (reference sequence). The junction had 12 bases not matched to a gene; V was cut back by 6 bases and J by 7 bases. The CDR3 DNA sequence: TGTGCCAGCAGGGGTCTGACAGGGAGTTCTAATGAGCAGTTCTTC. This codes for CASRGLTGSSNEQFF.

CDR3 residues: CASSYLQGRIDTQYF. CDR3 nucleotides: TGTGCCAGCAGTTATCTTCAGGGAAGGATAGATACGCAGTATTTT. The chain couples TRBV6-2 or TRBV6-3 to TRBJ2-3, with D possibly matching TRBD1 (5 bases). This CDR3 is 15 amino acids long. CDR1 is MNHEY and CDR2 is SVGEGT in the germline V gene. The ends were cut back, 3 bases at V and 5 bases at J, with 15 bases in the middle.

The chain links TRBV19 to TRBJ2-1; D is possibly TRBD2 (5 bases). The CDR3 runs 15 residues. Germline V gene data show CDR1 as LNHDA and CDR2 as SQIVND (reference sequence). Trimming pared 0 bases from V and 0 bases from J, leaving 6 bases between. CDR3 DNA: TGTGCCAGTAGTATAGAGGGGAGCTCCTACAATGAGCAGTTCTTC. This sequence encodes CASSIEGSSYNEQFF.

The genes are TRBV5-1 and TRBJ2-2; TRBD1 is a possible D gene (6 bases). V shed 1 base and J shed 0 bases, with 10 bases lying between them. The germline V gene has CDR1 SGHRS and CDR2 YFSETQ. This CDR3 spans 16 amino acids. CDR3 nucleotides: TGCGCCAGCAGCTTGTTTGGGACAACGAACACCGGGGAGCTGTTTTTT. Translated: CASSLFGTTNTGELFF.

The count of this clone is one. The chain is built from TRBV4-3 and TRBJ1-6, with D hard to call. V lost 0 bases and J lost 8, with 11 bases in between. Germline CDR1 reads LGHNA; CDR2 reads YSLEER. CDR3 length equals 15 residues. As DNA, the CDR3 is TGCGCCAGCAGCCAAGATCGCGCGTTGGATTCACCCCTCCACTTT. Protein: CASSQDRALDSPLHF.

This chain connects TRBV19 to TRBJ1-1; D remains ambiguous. This CDR3 spans 13 amino acids. CDR1 is LNHDA and CDR2 is SQIVND in the germline V gene (reference sequence). The V gene lost 8 bases and the J gene lost 3 bases, with 13 bases spanning the gap. The CDR3 nucleotides are TGTGCCAGTGGCGCAAAGGCAGACACTGAAGCTTTCTTT. Amino acid sequence: CASGAKADTEAFF.

This chain joins TRBV4-3 and TRBJ1-4, with D possibly matching TRBD1 (6 bases). Trimming took off 0 bases at V and 15 bases at J, with 14 bases between the two ends. This CDR3 is 13 amino acids long. The germline gives CDR1 LGHNA, CDR2 YSLEER. CDR3 sequence reads: CASSQDLGGMMFF. CDR3 sequence (DNA): TGCGCCAGCAGCCAAGATCTAGGGGGAATGATGTTTTTT.

This sequence joins TRBV7-9 and TRBJ2-3, with TRBD1 identical over 7 bases. This CDR3 contains 14 residues. CDR1 is SEHNR and CDR2 is FQNEAQ in the germline V gene (reference sequence). Trimming at V came to 5 bases and at J to 3 bases, leaving 5 bases not matched to a gene. The CDR3 nucleotides read TGTGCCAGCAGCCCCGGACAGGAGACAGATACGCAGTATTTT. It codes for CASSPGQETDTQYF.

This rearrangement joins TRBV18 to TRBJ1-2, with TRBD1 matching over 8 bases. Germline V gene lookup returns CDR1 KGHSH and CDR2 LQKENI. The CDR3 has 15 amino acids. V shed 2 bases and J 7 bases; nucleotides not matched to a gene: 9. DNA for the CDR3: TGTGCCAGCTCACCAACCCTGACAGGGGCGCTTGGCTACACCTTC. The encoded protein is CASSPTLTGALGYTF.

This chain joins TRBV7-2 and TRBJ2-7; D unclear. The CDR3 contains 12 residues. Germline-derived CDR1 and CDR2 are SGHTA and FQGNSA. The V and J ends lost 2 bases and 5 bases respectively, with 7 bases between them. The DNA of the CDR3 is TGTGCCAGCAGCTTATCATGGGACGAGCAGTACTTC. Protein product: CASSLSWDEQYF.

The chain combines TRBV12-3 or TRBV12-4 with TRBJ2-7, with 8 bases lining up with TRBD1. J gave up 6 bases and V 4 bases, and 2 bases lay outside the gene matches. CDR3 length equals 12 residues. CDR3 residues: CASSYRGSEQYF. CDR3 nucleotide sequence: TGTGCCAGCAGTTACAGGGGGAGCGAGCAGTACTTC.

V gene TRBV6-5 combines with J gene TRBJ2-7, with a possible D match to TRBD1 (5 bases). Germline V CDR1 and CDR2: MNHEY, SVGAGI. Trimming cost V 0 bases and J 6 bases, with 18 bases left between them. The CDR3 contains 16 residues. Here the CDR3 reads CASSYSLQGFGLEQYF. The CDR3 coding sequence is TGTGCCAGCAGTTACTCGCTCCAGGGTTTCGGTCTCGAGCAGTACTTC.

The chain joins TRBV3-1 (or the pseudogene TRBV3-2) to TRBJ2-4; D not resolved. The V and J ends lost 3 bases and 5 bases respectively, with 11 bases between them. CDR3 length: 14 amino acids. Per the germline V gene, CDR1 is LGHDT and CDR2 is YNNKEL (reference sequence). The DNA of the CDR3 is TGTGCCAGCAGCCATAGTCCAGGTCAAAACATTCAGTACTTC. Translation: CASSHSPGQNIQYF.

The rearrangement joins TRBV5-1 to TRBJ1-2, with 10 bases matching TRBD1. The CDR3 has 15 residues. The germline V gene encodes CDR1 SGHRS and CDR2 YFSETQ. J was trimmed by 9 bases and V by 2 bases; bases with no gene match: 10. CDR3 nucleotides: TGCGCCAGCAGCTTTGGTACGACAGGGGGCTCAAGCTACACCTTC. Translating it yields CASSFGTTGGSSYTF.

In its sample, this clone was seen once. V is TRBV27 and J is TRBJ2-5, with 7 bases lining up with TRBD1. Trimming at V came to 5 bases and at J to 6 bases, leaving 12 bases not matched to a gene. The CDR3 runs 15 residues. Germline CDR1 reads MNHEY; CDR2 reads SMNVEV (reference sequence). The CDR3: CASSDHRGGSQTQYF. The CDR3 DNA reads TGTGCCAGCAGTGACCACAGGGGTGGGTCGCAGACCCAGTACTTC.

The V and J genes are TRBV5-6 and TRBJ1-2; the D gene is possibly TRBD1 (5 bases). The CDR3 has 12 residues. Looked up from germline, CDR1 is SGHDT and CDR2 is YYEEEE. V was pared by 2 bases and J by 8 bases, with 10 bases between. CDR3 sequence (DNA): TGTGCCAGCAGCTTCGGGGGTGACGGCTACACCTTC. It specifies CASSFGGDGYTF.

V is TRBV2 and J is TRBJ2-5, with D possibly being TRBD2 (5 bases). The CDR3 spans 13 residues. V was cut by 7 bases and J by 5 bases, with 14 bases left in between. CDR1 SNHLY and CDR2 FYNNEI come from the germline V gene. The CDR3 is CASTLGAWETQYF. The CDR3 DNA reads TGTGCCAGCACCCTGGGAGCTTGGGAGACCCAGTACTTC.

This clone was counted between two and nine times. The chain recombines TRBV30 with TRBJ1-3; D is ambiguous. V lost 5 bases, J lost 1 base, and 9 bases lay in between. This CDR3 has 13 residues. Germline V gene lookup returns CDR1 GTSNPN and CDR2 SVGIG (reference sequence). The CDR3 DNA reads TGTGCCTGGGCTACAGCGTCTGGAAACACCATATATTTT. Protein sequence: CAWATASGNTIYF.

The DNA for the CDR3 is TGTGCCAGCAGCCAGAGGGGGGACCAGTACTTC. Protein product: CASSQRGDQYF. The V and J genes are TRBV7-8 and TRBJ2-5; D may be TRBD1 or TRBD2 (6 bases each). Germline V gives CDR1 SGHVS, CDR2 FQNEAQ. V lost 5 bases and J 10 bases, leaving 11 bases between the germline ends. The CDR3 contains 11 residues.

This clone was found once. In nucleotides, the CDR3 is TGTGCCAGCTCACCACCGAGCAGGGGCAGGGTCTACAATGAGCAGTTCTTC. It encodes CASSPPSRGRVYNEQFF. The V call is TRBV18, the J call TRBJ2-1; D might be TRBD1 (6 bases). V shed 0 bases and J shed 3 bases, with 15 bases lying between them. The CDR3 loop spans 17 amino acids. Germline assignment: CDR1 KGHSH and CDR2 LQKENI.

This chain uses TRBV27 with TRBJ1-2; no definite D call. Trimming shortened V by 7 bases and J by 4 bases, and 13 bases separated the two germline ends. Germline CDR1 reads MNHEY; CDR2 reads SMNVEV (reference sequence). The CDR3 spans 13 residues. CDR3 sequence (DNA): TGTGCCAGCACCTCGGGAGGTACCTATGGCTACACCTTC. Residues: CASTSGGTYGYTF.

CDR3 nucleotides: TGTGCCAGCTCACCCAACGGCTCCCCGATGAACACTGAAGCTTTCTTT. Translation: CASSPNGSPMNTEAFF. This chain links TRBV18 with TRBJ1-1; D not resolved. This CDR3 comprises 16 residues. Germline-derived CDR1 and CDR2 are KGHSH and LQKENI. V was trimmed by 3 bases and J by 0 bases, leaving 14 bases between them.

The chain joins TRBV6-5 to TRBJ2-7; D ambiguous. The germline CDR1 and CDR2 sequences are MNHEY and SVGAGI. The CDR3 has 11 amino acids. Deletions cut 10 bases from V and 1 base from J, with 8 bases between. CDR3 sequence: CATVSSYEQYF. In DNA form, the CDR3 reads TGTGCCACCGTCAGTTCCTACGAGCAGTACTTC.

The chain employs TRBV7-2 and TRBJ1-1; perhaps TRBD1 as D (6 bases). Trimming left V 4 bases short and J 3 bases short, with 9 bases between. The CDR3 length is 13 residues. Germline V gene sequence: CDR1 SGHTA, CDR2 FQGNSA. CDR3 nucleotides: TGTGCCAGCAGCTCGACAGGATACACTGAAGCTTTCTTT. It translates to CASSSTGYTEAFF.

In regard to this clone: Additional DNA sequences in this sample encode the identical CDR3. The CDR3 spells CASSLGRGSGNTIYF. In DNA form, the CDR3 reads TGCGCCAGCAGCCTGGGGCGAGGCTCTGGAAACACCATATATTTT. J is TRBJ1-3 and V is TRBV5-1, with TRBD1 as a possible D gene (5 bases). Germline CDR1 reads SGHRS; CDR2 reads YFSETQ. V lost 4 bases, J lost 0 bases, and 11 bases lay in between. The CDR3 is 15 amino acids.